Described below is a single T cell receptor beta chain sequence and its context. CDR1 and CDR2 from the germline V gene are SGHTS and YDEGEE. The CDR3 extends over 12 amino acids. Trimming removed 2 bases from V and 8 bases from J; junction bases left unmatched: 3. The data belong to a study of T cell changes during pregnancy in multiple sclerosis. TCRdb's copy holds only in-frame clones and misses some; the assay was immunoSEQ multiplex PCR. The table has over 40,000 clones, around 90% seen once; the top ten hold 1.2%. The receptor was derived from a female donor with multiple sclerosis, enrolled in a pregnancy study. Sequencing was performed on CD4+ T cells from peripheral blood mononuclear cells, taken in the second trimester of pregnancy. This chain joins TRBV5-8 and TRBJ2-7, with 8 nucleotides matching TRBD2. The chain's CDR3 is CASSLRTSQQYF. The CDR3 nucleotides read TGTGCCAGCAGCTTACGGACTAGCCAGCAGTACTTC. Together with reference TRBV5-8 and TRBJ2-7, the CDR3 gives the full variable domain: EAGVTQSPTHLIKTRGQQATLRCSPISGHTSVYWYQQALGLGLQFLLWYDEGEERNRGNFPPRFSGRQFPNYSSELNVNALELEDSALYLCASSLRTSQQYFGPGTRLTVT.